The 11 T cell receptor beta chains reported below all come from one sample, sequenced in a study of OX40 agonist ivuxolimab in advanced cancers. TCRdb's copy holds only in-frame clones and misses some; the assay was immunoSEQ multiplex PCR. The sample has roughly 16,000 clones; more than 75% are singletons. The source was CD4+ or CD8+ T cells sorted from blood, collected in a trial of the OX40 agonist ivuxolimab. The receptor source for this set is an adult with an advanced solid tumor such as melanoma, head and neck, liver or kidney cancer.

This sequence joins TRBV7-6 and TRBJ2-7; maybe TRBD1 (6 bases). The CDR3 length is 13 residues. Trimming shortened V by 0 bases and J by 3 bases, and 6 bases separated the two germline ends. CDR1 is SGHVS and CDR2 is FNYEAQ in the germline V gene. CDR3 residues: CASSLARGYEQYF. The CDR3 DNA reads TGTGCCAGCAGCTTAGCCAGGGGCTACGAGCAGTACTTC.

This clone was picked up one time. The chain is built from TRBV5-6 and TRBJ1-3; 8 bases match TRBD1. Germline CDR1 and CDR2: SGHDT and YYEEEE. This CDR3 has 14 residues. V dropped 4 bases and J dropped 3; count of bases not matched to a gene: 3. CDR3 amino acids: CASSPGTGGNTIYF. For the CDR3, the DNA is TGTGCCAGCAGCCCGGGGACAGGTGGAAACACCATATATTTT.

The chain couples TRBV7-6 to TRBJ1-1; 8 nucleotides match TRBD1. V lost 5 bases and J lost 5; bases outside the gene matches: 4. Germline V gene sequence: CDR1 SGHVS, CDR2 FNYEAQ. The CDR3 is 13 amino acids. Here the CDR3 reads CASSDRGPTEAFF. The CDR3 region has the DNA TGTGCCAGCAGCGACAGGGGTCCAACTGAAGCTTTCTTT.

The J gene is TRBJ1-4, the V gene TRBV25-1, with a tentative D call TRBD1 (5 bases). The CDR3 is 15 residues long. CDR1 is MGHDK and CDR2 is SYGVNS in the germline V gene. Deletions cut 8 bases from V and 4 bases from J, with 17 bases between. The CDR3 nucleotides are TGTGCCAGCGGGGGACTGGGGCCAGGTAATGAAAAACTGTTTTTT. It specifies CASGGLGPGNEKLFF.

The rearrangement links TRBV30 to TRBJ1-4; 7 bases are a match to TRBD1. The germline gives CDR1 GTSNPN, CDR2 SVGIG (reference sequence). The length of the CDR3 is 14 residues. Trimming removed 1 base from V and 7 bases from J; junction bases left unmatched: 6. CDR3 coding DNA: TGTGCCTGGAGTGGAGGGGGCGGCGGTGAAAAACTGTTTTTT. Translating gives CAWSGGGGGEKLFF.

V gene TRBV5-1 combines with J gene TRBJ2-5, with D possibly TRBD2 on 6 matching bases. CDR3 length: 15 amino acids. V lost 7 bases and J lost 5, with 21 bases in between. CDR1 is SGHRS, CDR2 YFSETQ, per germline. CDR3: CASLGEDWVWETQYF. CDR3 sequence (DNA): TGCGCCAGCCTCGGGGAGGATTGGGTATGGGAGACCCAGTACTTC.

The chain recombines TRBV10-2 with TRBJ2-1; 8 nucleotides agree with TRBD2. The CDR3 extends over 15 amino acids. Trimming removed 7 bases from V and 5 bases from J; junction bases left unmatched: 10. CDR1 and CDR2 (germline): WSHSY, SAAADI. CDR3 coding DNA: TGCGCCAGCAACCCGGTCGGGGGGGGGCACAATGAGCAGTTCTTC. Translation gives CASNPVGGGHNEQFF.

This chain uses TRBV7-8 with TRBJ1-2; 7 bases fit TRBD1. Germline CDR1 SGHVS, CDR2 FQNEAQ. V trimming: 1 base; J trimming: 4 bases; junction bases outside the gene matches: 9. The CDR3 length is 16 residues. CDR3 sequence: CASSLVEDRASYGYTF. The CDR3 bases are TGTGCCAGCAGCTTAGTCGAAGACAGGGCATCCTATGGCTACACCTTC.

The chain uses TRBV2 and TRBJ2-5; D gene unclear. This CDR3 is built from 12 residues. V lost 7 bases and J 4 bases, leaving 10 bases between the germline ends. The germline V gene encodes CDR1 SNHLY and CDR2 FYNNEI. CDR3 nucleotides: TGTGCCAGCATCAGCCGTGGAGAGACCCAGTACTTC. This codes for CASISRGETQYF.

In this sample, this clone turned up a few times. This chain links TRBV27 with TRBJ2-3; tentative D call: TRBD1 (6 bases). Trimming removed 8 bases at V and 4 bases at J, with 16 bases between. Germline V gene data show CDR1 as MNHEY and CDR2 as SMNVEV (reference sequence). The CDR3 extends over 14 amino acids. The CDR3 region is CASGGGELADTQYF. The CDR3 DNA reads TGTGCCAGCGGGGGCGGCGAATTGGCAGATACGCAGTATTTT.

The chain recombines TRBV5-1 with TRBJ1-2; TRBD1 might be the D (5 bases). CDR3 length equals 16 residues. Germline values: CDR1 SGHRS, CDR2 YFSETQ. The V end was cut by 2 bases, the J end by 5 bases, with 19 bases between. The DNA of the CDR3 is TGCGCCAGCAGCTTAGAATATGGGGCGGGGAGATATGGCTACACCTTC. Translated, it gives CASSLEYGAGRYGYTF.